The entry below gives a single T cell receptor beta chain sequence along with its context. The antigen remains unidentified. This sample was included in a study of chemoradiotherapy in HPV16-positive cancers. Study-level points and caveats: Non-HPV-specific T cells did not expand in tumors during treatment, whereas candidate HPV-specific clones and E7-related motifs did.

Germline loops: CDR1 GTSNPN, CDR2 SVGIG (reference sequence). The length of the CDR3 is 15 residues. Trimming shortened V by 8 bases and J by 2 bases, and 18 bases separated the two germline ends. Produced via immunoSEQ multiplex PCR; TCRdb's table is partial and in-frame only. The sample records approximately 7,000 clones, 70% to 80% being singletons. Sequencing used tumor tissue, obtained from a patient who underwent chemoradiotherapy. This sequence was found in a human donor with HPV-associated anogenital cancer. The V gene is TRBV30, the J gene TRBJ2-2, with a weak D call TRBD1 (6 bases). This chain's CDR3 is CASRRTGRNTGELFF. The CDR3 nucleotides are TGTGCCAGCCGACGAACAGGGAGAAACACCGGGGAGCTGTTTTTT.